Presented here are 17 T cell receptor beta chains from one specimen sequenced in a study of technical replicates of blood from a handful of donors. This table comes from immunoSEQ multiplex PCR, and its TCRdb copy is limited to in-frame clones, with some not included. There are fewer than 70,000 clones in the sample; approximately 86% occur only once, and about 4.8% lies in the top ten. Sequencing input: PBMCs. These receptors originate from a human donor in good health. Some clones in this sample may be carry-over from other donors' samples.

The chain employs TRBV4-2 and TRBJ2-5, with TRBD2 identical over 9 bases. Per germline, CDR1 LGHNA and CDR2 YNFKEQ. Unmatched junction bases numbered 6, after V lost 1 base and J lost 3 bases. CDR3 length: 16 amino acids. This chain's CDR3 is CASSQGNVAGEETQYF. The DNA for the CDR3 is TGTGCCAGCAGCCAAGGAAATGTAGCGGGGGAAGAGACCCAGTACTTC.

This chain joins TRBV21-1 and TRBJ1-6. TRBV21-1 is listed as a pseudogene. This CDR3 region has 18 residues. The CDR3 is CASSKARPTRPYNSPLHF. CDR3 in DNA: TGTGCCAGCAGCAAAGCCCGACCAACTAGGCCTTATAATTCACCCCTCCACTTT.

V and J are TRBV7-6 and TRBJ1-3; 7 positions match TRBD1. V lost 1 base, J lost 0 bases, and 6 bases stayed unmatched. The CDR3 spans 17 residues. Germline V gene lookup returns CDR1 SGHVS and CDR2 FNYEAQ. CDR3 region: CASSLGGTVLSGNTIYF. CDR3 nucleotide sequence: TGTGCCAGCAGCTTAGGCGGGACAGTCCTCTCTGGAAACACCATATATTTT.

The chain uses TRBV4-2 and TRBJ2-7; 9 positions match TRBD1. The junction had 9 bases not matched to a gene; V was cut back by 1 base and J by 5 bases. Germline loops: CDR1 LGHNA, CDR2 YNFKEQ. The CDR3 runs to 16 residues. The CDR3 here is CASSQGAAQGADEQYF. The CDR3 DNA follows: TGTGCCAGCAGCCAAGGGGCAGCACAGGGGGCGGACGAGCAGTACTTC.

This chain uses TRBV6-5 with TRBJ2-5, with D unclear. V shed 6 bases and J shed 0 bases, with 11 bases lying between them. CDR3 length equals 14 residues. Germline CDR1 MNHEY, CDR2 SVGAGI. The CDR3 DNA follows: TGTGCCAGCAGGGTCAGCGTTTACCAAGAGACCCAGTACTTC. Translating gives CASRVSVYQETQYF.

The chain joins TRBV4-3 to TRBJ1-2; 8 nucleotides align to TRBD1. This CDR3 spans 15 amino acids. V shed 0 bases, J shed 8 bases, and the junction held 8 bases outside the gene matches. Germline CDR1 reads LGHNA; CDR2 reads YSLEER. This CDR3 is CASSQDVGQGGGYTF. In nucleotides, the CDR3 is TGCGCCAGCAGCCAAGATGTTGGACAGGGAGGGGGCTACACCTTC.

The chain recombines TRBV14 with TRBJ1-2; tentative D call: TRBD1 (6 bases). Germline V gives CDR1 SGHDN, CDR2 FVKESK. This CDR3 is 16 amino acids long. Trimming cost V 5 bases and J 1 base, with 17 bases left between them. CDR3 in amino acids: CASSAGGGFSNYGYTF. DNA of the CDR3: TGTGCCAGCAGCGCGGGGGGCGGCTTCAGTAACTATGGCTACACCTTC.

The rearrangement uses TRBV15 and TRBJ1-3; no clear D gene. Germline CDR1 and CDR2: LNHNV and YYDKDF (reference sequence). V was pared by 2 bases and J by 0 bases, with 8 bases between. This CDR3 has 15 amino acids. In DNA, the CDR3 is TGTGCCACCAGCAGATCTGTGTCCTCTGGAAACACCATATATTTT. Translation gives CATSRSVSSGNTIYF.

This chain joins TRBV5-6 and TRBJ1-5, with TRBD1 matching 9 bases. V lost 3 bases to trimming and J lost 5 bases; unmatched junction nucleotides: 6. Germline V gene lookup returns CDR1 SGHDT and CDR2 YYEEEE. The CDR3 extends over 15 amino acids. The chain's CDR3 is CASSSRDRDHQPQHF. CDR3 in DNA: TGTGCCAGCAGCTCCCGGGACAGGGACCATCAGCCCCAGCATTTT.

This chain links TRBV4-3 with TRBJ1-2, with D perhaps matching TRBD1 (6 bases). The CDR3 is 15 amino acids. V shed 1 base and J shed 2 bases, with 11 bases lying between them. Germline V CDR1 and CDR2: LGHNA, YSLEER. The CDR3 DNA follows: TGCGCCAGCAGCCAAGTTACAGGGTGGAACTATGGCTACACCTTC. Its protein product is CASSQVTGWNYGYTF.

DNA of the CDR3: TGTGCCAGCAGTTTGGGGTCAGGGTCCTACGAGCAGTACTTC. Translation gives CASSLGSGSYEQYF. V is TRBV27 and J is TRBJ2-7, with D possibly being TRBD1 (5 bases). The CDR3 is 14 amino acids. V lost 3 bases to trimming and J lost 1 base, with 10 bases between them. The V gene's germline CDR1 is MNHEY and CDR2 SMNVEV (reference sequence).

J is TRBJ2-5 and V is TRBV5-4; TRBD2 matches at 13 bases. Germline loops: CDR1 SGHNT, CDR2 YYREEE (reference sequence). The CDR3 sequence is 15 residues long. J lost 9 bases, V lost 4 bases, and 9 bases had no gene match. The CDR3 protein is CASSPGTSGVAAQYF. For the CDR3, the DNA is TGTGCCAGCAGCCCCGGGACTAGCGGGGTCGCGGCCCAGTACTTC.

This clone occurred once. The chain uses TRBV13 and TRBJ2-5; 8 bases match TRBD2. The germline CDR1 and CDR2 sequences are PRHDT and FYEKMQ (reference sequence). Trimming removed 1 base from V and 5 bases from J; junction bases left unmatched: 3. This CDR3 comprises 14 residues. The CDR3 protein is CASSLEGTSETQYF. CDR3 DNA sequence: TGTGCCAGCAGCTTAGAGGGGACTAGTGAGACCCAGTACTTC.

This chain joins TRBV18 and TRBJ2-2; no clear D gene. V was pared by 4 bases and J by 1 base, with 13 bases between. The CDR3 runs to 16 residues. Germline values: CDR1 KGHSH, CDR2 LQKENI. The CDR3 reads CASSLPSRRNTGELFF. As DNA, the CDR3 is TGTGCCAGCTCACTACCTTCGAGGAGGAACACCGGGGAGCTGTTTTTT.

In its sample, this clone was seen a few times. The V call is TRBV5-1, the J call TRBJ2-3; 7 bases line up with TRBD1. Germline CDR1 SGHRS, CDR2 YFSETQ. This CDR3 is built from 15 residues. The ends lost 3 bases at V and 6 bases at J; junction bases unmatched: 10. CDR3 amino acids: CASSSDRANVDTQYF. Here the CDR3 DNA reads TGCGCCAGCAGCTCCGACAGGGCGAATGTCGATACGCAGTATTTT.

This chain connects TRBV7-2 to TRBJ2-7; D is possibly TRBD2 (6 bases). Germline CDR1 SGHTA, CDR2 FQGNSA. CDR3 size: 14 residues. The ends were cut back, 6 bases at V and 1 base at J, with 13 bases in the middle. The DNA of the CDR3 is TGTGCCAGCAGGGAACGACTAGGTTCCTACGAGCAGTACTTC. Amino acid sequence: CASRERLGSYEQYF. The full variable domain, in which reference TRBV7-2 and TRBJ2-7 provide the parts outside the CDR3, is GAGVSQSPSNKVTEKGKDVELRCDPISGHTALYWYRQSLGQGLEFLIYFQGNSAPDKSGLPSDRFSAERTGGSVSTLTIQRTQQEDSAVYLCASRERLGSYEQYFGPGTRLTVT.

The chain uses TRBV5-1 and TRBJ2-5, with D possibly being TRBD2 (5 bases). The germline V and J ends were trimmed by 1 base and 0 bases, with 13 bases remaining between them. The CDR3 has 16 residues. Per the germline V gene, CDR1 is SGHRS and CDR2 is YFSETQ. CDR3 amino acids: CASSLQSLANQETQYF. The CDR3, as DNA: TGCGCCAGCAGCTTGCAGTCGCTAGCCAACCAAGAGACCCAGTACTTC.